These T cell receptor beta chains were read from a single sample in a study of shared clonotypes between healthy human individuals. Generated by immunoSEQ multiplex PCR, the TCRdb table keeps only in-frame clones and is missing some. The sample includes over a million clones, roughly 97% seen only once; the top ten take approximately 1%. Material: naive CD4+ T cells sorted from blood. The source is a man aged 30 to 39 in good health. The CDR3 runs from the conserved cysteine through the conserved F or W. The D gene is left open where the match is weak. Size tells how often a clone was seen (once, few, many) or the class of an expanded clone, and some rows leave it out.

d_call j_call v_call clone_size cdr3_nt cdr3_aa
. TRBJ1-5 TRBV27 . TGTGCCAGCAGTTTATTGGGAAGGGATCAGCCCCAGCATTTT CASSLLGRDQPQHF
. TRBJ2-7 TRBV7-8 . TGTGCCAGCAGCCTAAGGGACGACTCCTACGAGCAGTACTTC CASSLRDDSYEQYF
. TRBJ2-7 TRBV14 . TGTGCCAGCAGCCACTCCCACCCACTGAACTTC CASSHSHPLNF
. TRBJ1-4 TRBV9 . TGTGCCAGCAGCGTAGGGACGAGGGCAACTAATGAAAAACTGTTTTTT CASSVGTRATNEKLFF
. TRBJ1-5 TRBV18 once TGTGCCAGCTCCGACACGGGAAGCAATCAGCCCCAGCATTTT CASSDTGSNQPQHF
TRBD1 TRBJ2-6 TRBV11-3 . TGTGCCAGCAGCTTAGGAAGGTGGGGACAGAGTGTATCTGGGGCCAACGTCCTGACTTTC CASSLGRWGQSVSGANVLTF
. TRBJ1-3 TRBV29-1 . TGCAGCGTTGGGGAGGGGAGCTCTGGAAACACCATATATTTT CSVGEGSSGNTIYF
TRBD2 TRBJ2-1 TRBV19 . TGTGCCAGTAGCGGGAGGGGTTACAATGAGCAGTTCTTC CASSGRGYNEQFF
. TRBJ2-1 TRBV2 . TGTGCCAGCAGTGAAGAGATGGGGAGCCATGAGCAGTTCTTC CASSEEMGSHEQFF
. TRBJ2-3 TRBV4-3 . TGCGCCAGCAGCCAAGAGGCCGTCTCGGATACGCAGTATTTT CASSQEAVSDTQYF
TRBD2 TRBJ2-1 TRBV6-6 . TGTGCCACCAGACTAGCGGGAGCAGGGGAGCAGTTCTTC CATRLAGAGEQFF
TRBD1 TRBJ1-1 TRBV7-9 . TGTGCCAGCAGCCCCAGGGGGTCGGTAAACACTGAAGCTTTCTTT CASSPRGSVNTEAFF
. TRBJ2-7 TRBV6-4 . TGTGCCAGCAGTAGACCGGGCCCCGGGGACGAGCAGTACTTC CASSRPGPGDEQYF
TRBD2 TRBJ2-1 TRBV28 . TGTGCCAGCAGTCCCCTAGCGGGAATGGGTCAAGATGAGCAGTTCTTC CASSPLAGMGQDEQFF
. TRBJ2-7 TRBV7-9 . TGTGCCAGCAGCATCAAAGGGGGTTCCGAGCAGTACTTC CASSIKGGSEQYF
. TRBJ2-1 TRBV14 . TGTGCCAGCAGCCACGTTCAGGACTCGTGGCAGTTCTTC CASSHVQDSWQFF
TRBD2 TRBJ2-7 TRBV5-1 . TGCGCCAGCAGCTTGGGGGCGGGACTAGCGGGGGGTTGGGCCTACGAGCAGTACTTC CASSLGAGLAGGWAYEQYF
. TRBJ2-7 TRBV9 . TGTGCCAGCAGCGTAGCCGGACTAGGGGGCTCCTACGAGCAGTACTTC CASSVAGLGGSYEQYF
. TRBJ1-3 TRBV4-1 . TGCGCCAGCAGGCTAGCGGGACTCGGAAACACCATATATTTT CASRLAGLGNTIYF
. TRBJ2-2 TRBV11-2 once TGTGCCGTAATGGCCGGGGTTCTGACCGGGGAGCTGTTTTTT CAVMAGVLTGELFF
. TRBJ1-1 TRBV10-2 . TGCGCCAGCAGTGAGGTAGTCAGGGGAGCTTTCTTT CASSEVVRGAFF
. TRBJ2-3 TRBV2 . TGTGCCAGCAGTGTAGGAGGGATTGGCACAGATACGCAGTATTTT CASSVGGIGTDTQYF
. TRBJ2-7 TRBV7-7 . TGTGCTATTACACTTGCCCCACCCGGCCCCTGCGAAATCTCCTACGAGCAGTACTTC CAITLAPPGPCEISYEQYF
TRBD1 TRBJ1-1 TRBV19 . TGTGCCAGTAGAGTAGTCGGGACAGTGAACACTGAAGCTTTCTTT CASRVVGTVNTEAFF
. TRBJ1-4 TRBV15 . TGTGCCACCAGCAGAGATTATAATACCATGAATGAAAAACTGTTTTTT CATSRDYNTMNEKLFF
TRBD2 TRBJ2-1 TRBV6-1 . TGTGCCAGCAGTGCCAGTTTAGCGGGAGCCCCCTACAATGAGCAGTTCTTC CASSASLAGAPYNEQFF
. TRBJ2-2 TRBV7-3 . TGTGCCAGCAGCTTGTTAGGGAAGGGTACCGGGGAGCTGTTTTTT CASSLLGKGTGELFF
. TRBJ1-2 TRBV6-6 . TGTGCCAGCAGTTACTTCGATGGCTACACCTTC CASSYFDGYTF
TRBD1 TRBJ2-3 TRBV5-5 . TGTGCCAGCAGCTTGACAGGGGACACAGATACGCAGTATTTT CASSLTGDTDTQYF
. TRBJ2-5 TRBV27 . TGTGCCAGCAGTTTATTAATCCCCGGTGGCCAAGAGACCCAGTACTTC CASSLLIPGGQETQYF
. TRBJ2-2 TRBV5-1 . TGCGCCAGCAGCTTGGCTCTCGTAACTAGTTCCGGGGAGCTGTTTTTT CASSLALVTSSGELFF
. TRBJ2-3 TRBV19 . TGTGCCAGTAGTGGCAGGGGCTGGGCAGATACGCAGTATTTT CASSGRGWADTQYF
TRBD2 TRBJ2-3 TRBV5-1 . TGCGCCAGCAGCTTGGGACTAGCGGGAGGGATTCTCACAGATACGCAGTATTTT CASSLGLAGGILTDTQYF
TRBD2 TRBJ2-3 TRBV6-5 once TGTGCCAGCACCCGGGGGGGGACGGGAACGCAGTATTTT CASTRGGTGTQYF
. TRBJ2-5 TRBV20-1 . TGCAGTGCAGGGATGGAGACCCAGTACTTC CSAGMETQYF
TRBD2 TRBJ2-1 TRBV19 . TGTGCCAGTAGTATCTCACCCCTAGCGGGAGTATTCAATGAGCAGTTCTTC CASSISPLAGVFNEQFF
. TRBJ1-3 TRBV5-8 . TGTGCCAGCAGCTTGTGGGGATTGAGCTCTGGAAACACCATATATTTT CASSLWGLSSGNTIYF
TRBD1 TRBJ1-4 TRBV25-1 . TGTGCCAGCAGTGAATTCAGGGGGCAGGGTGAAAAACTGTTTTTT CASSEFRGQGEKLFF
TRBD1 TRBJ2-7 TRBV6-5 . TGTGCCAGCAGATATGACAGGGGCGGCTACGAGCAGTACTTC CASRYDRGGYEQYF
. TRBJ2-7 TRBV28 . TGTGCCAGTGGGACGGACCTGCCCTACGAGCAGTACTTC CASGTDLPYEQYF
TRBD1 TRBJ2-7 TRBV5-1 . TGCGCCAGCACCCCGGGGCAGGGGGTCGAGCAGTACTTC CASTPGQGVEQYF
. TRBJ2-2 TRBV7-9 . TGTGCCAGCAGCTTACCAGTGACCGGGGAGCTGTTTTTT CASSLPVTGELFF
TRBD2 TRBJ2-7 TRBV14 . TGTGCCAGCAGCCCGGGACTAGCTCGCGAGCAGTACTTC CASSPGLAREQYF
. TRBJ2-2 TRBV11-2 few TGTGCCAGCAGCTTGGCAAGGGAGCTGTTTTTT CASSLARELFF
. TRBJ2-5 TRBV7-7 . TGTGCCAGCAGCTTACAATGGAGAGAGACCCAGTACTTC CASSLQWRETQYF
. TRBJ2-1 TRBV7-2 once TGTGCCAGCAGCCCACAAAGAGCCTTTCCCAATGAGCAGTTCTTC CASSPQRAFPNEQFF
. TRBJ1-1 TRBV5-8 . TGTGCCAGCAGCCAGAACACTGAAGCTTTCTTT CASSQNTEAFF
TRBD2 TRBJ2-7 TRBV14 . TGTGCCAGCAGCCTCGGGACTAGCGGGTACTACGAGCAGTACTTC CASSLGTSGYYEQYF
. TRBJ1-2 TRBV9 . TGTGCCAGCAGCGTAGGAGTAGGACAGAACTATCGAGGCTACACCTTC CASSVGVGQNYRGYTF
. TRBJ2-1 TRBV5-4 . TGTGCCAGCATCCCAGACAGAGACAATGAGCAGTTCTTC CASIPDRDNEQFF
. TRBJ2-1 TRBV7-2 once TGTGCCAGCAGCTTGAGCGATGAGCAGTTCTTC CASSLSDEQFF
. TRBJ2-1 TRBV4-1 once TGCGCCAGCAGCCAAGTCAGCGGTGAGCAGTTCTTC CASSQVSGEQFF
. TRBJ2-7 TRBV5-1 . TGCGCCAGCAGCTTGGTCTCAGGGTTCAACGAGCAGTACTTC CASSLVSGFNEQYF
. TRBJ2-3 TRBV27 . TGTGCCAGCAGTCCCCCGCCCCGTAGAGATACGCAGTATTTT CASSPPPRRDTQYF
. TRBJ1-2 TRBV9 . TGTGCCAGCAGCGTAGGGAGGGGTAACTATGGCTACACCTTC CASSVGRGNYGYTF